These T cell receptor beta chains were read from a single sample in a study of T cell changes during pregnancy in multiple sclerosis. Clones were read by immunoSEQ multiplex PCR, and TCRdb kept only the in-frame ones, dropping some. The sample consists of 70,000 to 75,000 clones, roughly nine tenths of them appearing once. Here the sequenced sample was peripheral blood, taken before pregnancy. The source is a female donor with multiple sclerosis, enrolled in a pregnancy study. The CDR3 runs from the conserved cysteine through the conserved F or W. Size values are once, few and many counts, or a class for expanded clones, and some rows have none.

v_gene	abundance	j_gene	CDR3aa
TRBV10-3	NA	TRBJ2-7	CAISDPGQGGNEQYF
TRBV5-1	NA	TRBJ1-1	CASSSLRQGTEAFF
TRBV6-1	NA	TRBJ2-1	CASSGLAGGGDYNEQFF
TRBV7-2	NA	TRBJ1-2	CASSGTTGSYGYTF
TRBV27	NA	TRBJ2-1	CASGRSAWQDNEQFF
TRBV28	NA	TRBJ1-2	CASTPGGGGYTF
TRBV11-2	once	TRBJ1-6	CASSARDRNSPLHF
TRBV5-8	NA	TRBJ1-1	CASSWRGQLNTEAFF
TRBV5-1	NA	TRBJ1-5	CASSLGTGAGRPQHF
TRBV5-1	NA	TRBJ1-2	CASSSGTGAGYTF
TRBV7-9	NA	TRBJ1-4	CASSLADRGVNEKLFF
TRBV7-2	NA	TRBJ2-2	CASSLLGTSGRAVTGELFF
TRBV6-5	NA	TRBJ2-1	CASSYSGTHNEQFF
TRBV4-2	few	TRBJ1-2	CASSQVGIITGGSPLFLPNYGYTF
TRBV9	NA	TRBJ1-2	CASSSVYGYTF
TRBV29-1	NA	TRBJ2-7	CSVEGQGREQYF
TRBV9	NA	TRBJ1-2	CASSLAGSYGYTF
TRBV23-1	NA	TRBJ2-5	CASSQGNSQETQYF